These 28 T cell receptor beta chains share one sample of origin, sequenced in a study of graft-versus-host responses after intestinal transplantation. The protocol was immunoSEQ multiplex PCR, while the TCRdb copy is restricted to in-frame clones and leaves out a portion. The profile covers 55,000 to 80,000 clones, with more than 90% appearing a single time and roughly 1.6% taken by the ten largest. These receptors lack a known antigen. Sequencing used unstimulated CD8+ T cells sorted from spleen or lymph node cells, obtained before transplant. These receptors were collected from a human donor who was the organ donor for an intestinal transplant.

This clone was observed a single time. The chain carries TRBV7-3 and TRBJ1-1; tentative D call: TRBD1 (5 bases). The CDR3 consists of 15 residues. V was shortened by 7 bases and J by 0 bases, with 15 bases between the two germline ends. Germline V CDR1 and CDR2: SGHTA, FQGTGA. CDR3 loop: CASNMIGHLNTEAFF. The CDR3 nucleotides read TGTGCCAGCAACATGATTGGACACCTGAACACTGAAGCTTTCTTT.

This rearrangement joins TRBV10-3 to TRBJ2-3, with 7 bases lining up with TRBD2. After removal of 2 bases from V and 0 bases from J, the junction contained 11 bases not matched to a gene. The CDR3 extends over 18 amino acids. Germline values: CDR1 ENHRY, CDR2 SYGVKD. In DNA, the CDR3 is TGTGCCATCAGTGAGGGAAGCGGGACCAAGGGTAGCACAGATACGCAGTATTTT. Encoded protein: CAISEGSGTKGSTDTQYF.

V is TRBV4-3 and J is TRBJ2-7; weak D call: TRBD1 (6 bases). Germline V gene lookup returns CDR1 LGHNA and CDR2 YSLEER. The CDR3 has 16 residues. V shed 0 bases and J shed 0 bases, with 12 bases lying between them. The CDR3 DNA sequence: TGCGCCAGCAGCCAAGATAGAGACAGGAGCTCCTACGAGCAGTACTTC. Translated: CASSQDRDRSSYEQYF.

The chain employs TRBV7-2 and TRBJ2-7; D may be TRBD2 (5 bases). This CDR3 comprises 18 residues. Trimming removed 2 bases at V and 3 bases at J, with 23 bases between. Germline V CDR1 and CDR2: SGHTA, FQGNSA. The CDR3 sequence: CASSLSLVSGFDDYEQYF. CDR3 DNA sequence: TGTGCCAGCAGCTTAAGTCTGGTGTCGGGGTTTGATGACTACGAGCAGTACTTC.

This clone was seen a few times. The genes are TRBV19 and TRBJ2-7, with 8 bases lining up with TRBD1. Germline CDR1 LNHDA, CDR2 SQIVND (reference sequence). Unmatched junction bases numbered 4, after V lost 3 bases and J lost 3 bases. This CDR3 region has 14 residues. The CDR3 nucleotides are TGTGCCAGTAGTATCCAGGGGGCGAGCTACGAGCAGTACTTC. Its translation is CASSIQGASYEQYF.

CDR3 nucleotide sequence: TGTGCCAGCAGTTTATCGCTAGGGGGCCGGGGGTACACTGAAGCTTTCTTT. It translates to CASSLSLGGRGYTEAFF. J is TRBJ1-1 and V is TRBV27; 7 nucleotides agree with TRBD1. CDR1 and CDR2 (germline): MNHEY, SMNVEV (reference sequence). V shed 0 bases, J shed 3 bases, and the junction held 10 bases outside the gene matches. The CDR3 is 17 residues long.

This sequence joins TRBV18 and TRBJ1-2; D gene ambiguous. Trimming left V 5 bases short and J 4 bases short, with 11 bases between. The CDR3 totals 13 residues. Germline CDR1 reads KGHSH; CDR2 reads LQKENI. The CDR3 DNA is TGTGCCAGCTCAACCGGGATATTCTATGGCTACACCTTC. Protein: CASSTGIFYGYTF.

This sequence joins TRBV7-8 and TRBJ1-5; no definite D call. This CDR3 has 17 amino acids. V lost 2 bases and J lost 0, with 14 bases in between. Germline CDR1 reads SGHVS; CDR2 reads FQNEAQ. CDR3 protein: CASSLWARQDSNQPQHF. As DNA, the CDR3 is TGTGCCAGCAGCTTATGGGCACGCCAAGATAGCAATCAGCCCCAGCATTTT.

This sequence joins TRBV27 and TRBJ2-2; TRBD2 agrees at 7 bases. J was trimmed by 1 base and V by 3 bases; bases with no gene match: 5. CDR3 size: 16 residues. CDR1 and CDR2 (germline): MNHEY, SMNVEV (reference sequence). CDR3 coding DNA: TGTGCCAGCAGTTTGTTTCAGCGGGAGAACACCGGGGAGCTGTTTTTT. Protein: CASSLFQRENTGELFF.

V and J are TRBV6-4 and TRBJ1-1; 8 bases align to TRBD1. V was clipped by 5 bases and J by 5 bases; unmatched bases: 4. This CDR3 has 13 amino acids. CDR1 and CDR2 from the germline V gene are MRHNA and SNTAGT. The CDR3: CASSKQGETEAFF. The DNA for the CDR3 is TGTGCCAGCAGTAAACAGGGGGAAACTGAAGCTTTCTTT.

The rearrangement links TRBV19 to TRBJ1-4; D gene uncertain. Germline V gene sequence: CDR1 LNHDA, CDR2 SQIVND (reference sequence). The V gene lost 3 bases and the J gene lost 0 bases, with 14 bases spanning the gap. There are 17 residues in the CDR3. This chain's CDR3 is CASSISGLVTTNEKLFF. The CDR3 nucleotides are TGTGCCAGTAGTATTTCAGGCCTTGTTACAACTAATGAAAAACTGTTTTTT.

The V gene is TRBV7-9, the J gene TRBJ2-5; D is uncertain. CDR1 SEHNR and CDR2 FQNEAQ come from the germline V gene (reference sequence). V was trimmed by 5 bases and J by 5 bases, leaving 12 bases between them. The CDR3 is made up of 13 amino acids. CDR3 sequence (DNA): TGTGCCAGCAGCCCCCTATTCTCCGAGACCCAGTACTTC. Its protein is CASSPLFSETQYF.

As for this clone: Other DNA sequences in this sample translate to the same CDR3. The gene calls are TRBV27 and TRBJ2-7, with no clear D. This CDR3 comprises 13 residues. Germline values: CDR1 MNHEY, CDR2 SMNVEV (reference sequence). The V end lost 0 bases, the J end lost 5 bases, and 8 bases lay between the germline ends. This CDR3 reads CASSLSGANEQYF. The CDR3 bases are TGTGCCAGCAGTTTATCCGGAGCCAACGAGCAGTACTTC.

V usage is TRBV25-1 and J usage is TRBJ1-1; D remains unclear. This CDR3 has 14 amino acids. The germline V and J ends were trimmed by 1 base and 6 bases, with 12 bases remaining between them. Germline CDR1 reads MGHDK; CDR2 reads SYGVNS. The CDR3 is CASSEFGLRAEAFF. The DNA of the CDR3 is TGTGCCAGCAGTGAATTTGGCCTGAGGGCTGAAGCTTTCTTT.

This clone was detected once. This chain connects TRBV7-8 to TRBJ2-2; 8 bases align to TRBD2. Germline CDR1 SGHVS, CDR2 FQNEAQ. After removal of 1 base from V and 4 bases from J, the junction contained 5 bases not matched to a gene. This CDR3 has 16 residues. The CDR3 region has the DNA TGTGCCAGCAGCTTAGTTCGTAGCGGGACCACCGGGGAGCTGTTTTTT. This translates into CASSLVRSGTTGELFF.

The chain carries TRBV19 and TRBJ2-7, with 14 positions matching TRBD2. Trimming took 6 bases from V and 7 from J; bases not matched to a gene: 5. Germline CDR1 is LNHDA and CDR2 is SQIVND (reference sequence). The CDR3 covers 14 residues. CDR3 sequence (DNA): TGTGCCAGTAGACCGGGACTAGCGGGAGAGGAGCAGTACTTC. Its protein product is CASRPGLAGEEQYF.

This chain connects TRBV5-1 to TRBJ2-3, with D possibly being TRBD2 (6 bases). This CDR3 region has 15 residues. Between the trimmed V and J ends, which lost 0 bases and 2 bases, there was a span of 10 bases. The germline gives CDR1 SGHRS, CDR2 YFSETQ. The CDR3 loop is CASSLAGEVTDTQYF. Written as DNA, the CDR3 is TGCGCCAGCAGCTTGGCCGGGGAGGTCACAGATACGCAGTATTTT.

The gene calls are TRBV6-1 and TRBJ2-7; maybe TRBD1 (5 bases). The ends were cut back, 4 bases at V and 4 bases at J, with 20 bases in the middle. Per the germline V gene, CDR1 is MNHNS and CDR2 is SASEGT. This CDR3 has 16 residues. CDR3 loop: CASSGWGNLTRYEQYF. DNA for the CDR3: TGTGCCAGCAGTGGGTGGGGCAACCTGACTCGGTACGAGCAGTACTTC.

This clone has only a few counts. The chain carries TRBV2 and TRBJ1-2; no reliable D call. The CDR3 runs 13 residues. Germline loops: CDR1 SNHLY, CDR2 FYNNEI. Trimming shortened V by 10 bases and J by 8 bases, and 20 bases separated the two germline ends. The CDR3 sequence is CANAVAAAGGYTF. The CDR3 nucleotides are TGTGCCAACGCTGTGGCCGCCGCGGGGGGCTACACCTTC.

The chain combines TRBV11-2 with TRBJ1-4; 7 bases fit TRBD1. With 6 bases clipped from V and 2 bases from J, the junction kept 6 bases outside the gene matches. The CDR3 covers 15 residues. Germline CDR1 SGHAT, CDR2 FQNNGV. The CDR3 nucleotides are TGTGCCAGCAGAACGACAGGGCGGACTAATGAAAAACTGTTTTTT. This sequence encodes CASRTTGRTNEKLFF.

The chain couples TRBV5-4 to TRBJ1-2; D gene unclear. The CDR3 length is 15 residues. The V gene lost 0 bases and the J gene lost 0 bases, with 9 bases spanning the gap. CDR1 and CDR2 from the germline V gene are SGHNT and YYREEE (reference sequence). CDR3: CASSLVGEANYGYTF. The DNA for the CDR3 is TGTGCCAGCAGCTTGGTGGGAGAAGCTAACTATGGCTACACCTTC.

The V and J genes are TRBV28 and TRBJ2-5; TRBD1 agrees at 7 bases. Germline V gene sequence: CDR1 MDHEN, CDR2 SYDVKM. Losses at the gene ends were 6 bases for V and 4 bases for J; bases not matched to a gene: 14. The CDR3 is made up of 16 amino acids. CDR3 DNA: TGTGCCAGCAGCCTCCGGGGACAGCCCCGAGGAGAGACCCAGTACTTC. It yields the protein CASSLRGQPRGETQYF.

The chain joins TRBV6-1 to TRBJ2-2; TRBD2 might be the D (6 bases). Germline-derived CDR1 and CDR2 are MNHNS and SASEGT. The CDR3 extends over 14 amino acids. Trimming removed 8 bases from V and 3 bases from J, with 13 bases in between. CDR3 protein: CASLRGEDTGELFF. The CDR3 nucleotides are TGTGCCAGCTTGCGGGGAGAGGACACCGGGGAGCTGTTTTTT.

V and J are TRBV7-9 and TRBJ2-7, with unresolved D. Germline assignment: CDR1 SEHNR and CDR2 FQNEAQ (reference sequence). The CDR3 is 14 residues long. V lost 0 bases and J lost 3, with 9 bases in between. The CDR3 coding sequence is TGTGCCAGCAGCTTAGCGCCCGAGGACTACGAGCAGTACTTC. Protein sequence: CASSLAPEDYEQYF.

The rearrangement uses TRBV29-1 and TRBJ2-3, with D maybe TRBD1 (6 bases). Germline CDR1 and CDR2: SQVTM and ANQGSEA. The CDR3 is 15 amino acids. With 6 bases removed from V and 2 bases from J, the gap between germline ends came to 18 bases. CDR3 in amino acids: CSVRKQGFPTDTQYF. In DNA form, the CDR3 reads TGCAGCGTACGAAAACAGGGATTCCCCACAGATACGCAGTATTTT.

The rearrangement joins TRBV5-4 to TRBJ2-3; the match to TRBD2 covers 8 bases. The CDR3 loop spans 18 amino acids. The germline gives CDR1 SGHNT, CDR2 YYREEE (reference sequence). The V gene end was trimmed by 0 bases and the J gene end by 5 bases; junction bases not matched to a gene: 14. The CDR3, as DNA: TGTGCCAGCAGCTTGGCCGGGATCCAGCGGGAGTTCGGAGATACGCAGTATTTT. Residues: CASSLAGIQREFGDTQYF.

The V gene is TRBV27, the J gene TRBJ2-7; TRBD2 aligns across 10 bases. This CDR3 is built from 14 residues. Trimming took 6 bases from V and 3 from J; bases not matched to a gene: 5. The germline V gene encodes CDR1 MNHEY and CDR2 SMNVEV (reference sequence). CDR3 amino acids: CASSPSGSIYEQYF. DNA of the CDR3: TGTGCCAGCAGCCCTAGCGGGAGCATCTACGAGCAGTACTTC.

The V call is TRBV5-6, the J call TRBJ2-1; D may be TRBD2 (6 bases). The CDR3 length is 17 residues. V was clipped by 0 bases and J by 0 bases, with 13 bases between them. Germline V lookup: CDR1 SGHDT, CDR2 YYEEEE. CDR3 protein: CASSLDSWGDSYNEQFF. Here the CDR3 DNA reads TGTGCCAGCAGCTTGGACAGCTGGGGGGACTCCTACAATGAGCAGTTCTTC.